Below are 25 T cell receptor beta chains sequenced from a single sample in a study of vaccination effects on CD4 cells after COVID-19. No cognate antigen is known for these TCRs. Subsequent to 10 days of culture, CD4+ T cells were isolated. Assay used: immunoSEQ multiplex PCR; TCRdb lists only in-frame clones, some missing. The table has approximately 47,000 clones, approximately 80% seen once. Source: CD4+ T cells from PBMCs cultured without peptide, taken before COVID-19 vaccination. These receptors were obtained from a human donor who had a prior SARS-CoV-2 infection.

CDR3 loop: CAWRPWDRGGTEAFF. CDR3 in DNA: TGTGCCTGGAGACCCTGGGACAGGGGTGGCACTGAAGCTTTCTTT. The chain has TRBV30 and TRBJ1-1; 10 nucleotides line up with TRBD1. The ends lost 3 bases at V and 4 bases at J; junction bases unmatched: 8. In germline, CDR1 is GTSNPN, CDR2 SVGIG (reference sequence). The CDR3 extends over 15 amino acids.

This clone was observed once. The chain has TRBV6-5 and TRBJ1-6, with TRBD1 identical over 12 bases. Germline V gene sequence: CDR1 MNHEY, CDR2 SVGAGI. This CDR3 contains 15 residues. The V gene end was trimmed by 5 bases and the J gene end by 9 bases; junction bases not matched to a gene: 5. The CDR3 reads CASSTGTGGGSPLHF. For the CDR3, the DNA is TGTGCCAGCAGTACCGGGACAGGGGGCGGTTCACCCCTCCACTTT.

J is TRBJ2-7 and V is TRBV12-3 or TRBV12-4; 7 nucleotides line up with TRBD1. This CDR3 region has 12 residues. Trimming cost V 6 bases and J 2 bases; bases outside gene matches: 1. In DNA, the CDR3 is TGTGCCAGCAGAACAGGGGCCTACGAGCAGTACTTC. This gives the protein CASRTGAYEQYF.

V gene TRBV29-1 combines with J gene TRBJ1-4; unclear D gene. Germline V gene data show CDR1 as SQVTM and CDR2 as ANQGSEA. Trimming took off 2 bases at V and 7 bases at J, with 8 bases between the two ends. The CDR3 consists of 12 residues. The CDR3 reads CSVETDSEKLFF. The CDR3, as DNA: TGCAGCGTTGAAACAGATTCTGAAAAACTGTTTTTT. The full variable domain, with the rest looked up from reference TRBV29-1 and TRBJ1-4, is SAVISQKPSRDICQRGTSLTIQCQVDSQVTMMFWYRQQPGQSLTLIATANQGSEATYESGFVIDKFPISRPNLTFSTLTVSNMSPEDSSIYLCSVETDSEKLFFGSGTQLSVL.

This clone appeared a few times. The chain recombines TRBV2 with TRBJ1-6; no firm D call. The CDR3 loop spans 18 amino acids. Germline CDR1 reads SNHLY; CDR2 reads FYNNEI. Trimming stripped 0 bases from V and 10 bases from J, with 22 bases between. CDR3 in amino acids: CASSEASPPGLMDSPLHF. The CDR3 bases are TGTGCCAGCAGTGAAGCTTCTCCCCCCGGACTGATGGACTCACCCCTCCACTTT. Full variable domain (outside the CDR3, taken from reference TRBV2 and TRBJ1-6): EPEVTQTPSHQVTQMGQEVILRCVPISNHLYFYWYRQILGQKVEFLVSFYNNEISEKSEIFDDQFSVERPDGSNFTLKIRSTKLEDSAMYFCASSEASPPGLMDSPLHFGNGTRLTVT.

The chain couples TRBV5-5 to TRBJ2-3; the D is unclear. With 4 bases removed from V and 3 bases from J, the gap between germline ends came to 18 bases. There are 16 residues in the CDR3. CDR1 SGHKS and CDR2 YYEKEE come from the germline V gene (reference sequence). The chain's CDR3 is CASSRASFGSTDTQYF. For the CDR3, the DNA is TGTGCCAGCAGCCGAGCTTCTTTCGGCTCGACAGATACGCAGTATTTT. Filled out from reference TRBV5-5 and TRBJ2-3, the complete variable domain reads DAGVTQSPTHLIKTRGQQVTLRCSPISGHKSVSWYQQVLGQGPQFIFQYYEKEERGRGNFPDRFSARQFPNYSSELNVNALLLGDSALYLCASSRASFGSTDTQYFGPGTRLTVL.

This clone was recorded a few times. This chain uses TRBV5-5 with TRBJ2-5; unclear D gene. This CDR3 region has 13 residues. V was clipped by 2 bases and J by 4 bases, with 9 bases between them. CDR1 SGHKS and CDR2 YYEKEE come from the germline V gene (reference sequence). CDR3 sequence: CASSFSPGETQYF. As DNA, the CDR3 is TGTGCCAGCAGCTTCAGCCCCGGAGAGACCCAGTACTTC.

In DNA, the CDR3 is TGTGCCAGCAGCAAAGTTGCGAAACAGGGGCGATCCTACGAGCAGTACTTC. Protein product: CASSKVAKQGRSYEQYF. The chain links TRBV21-1 to TRBJ2-7; TRBD1 is the table's D call, not checked against the DNA. TRBV21-1 is marked as a pseudogene. CDR3 length equals 17 residues.

V usage is TRBV2 and J usage is TRBJ2-1; D gene ambiguous. The CDR3 sequence is 11 residues long. Germline V lookup: CDR1 SNHLY, CDR2 FYNNEI. V shed 4 bases and J shed 9 bases, with 7 bases lying between them. The chain's CDR3 is CASSVLVEQFF. As DNA, the CDR3 is TGTGCCAGCAGTGTTCTAGTTGAGCAGTTCTTC.

J is TRBJ1-5 and V is TRBV7-9, with 8 nucleotides matching TRBD1. V was clipped by 5 bases and J by 6 bases; unmatched bases: 3. CDR3 size: 13 residues. Germline V lookup: CDR1 SEHNR, CDR2 FQNEAQ (reference sequence). The CDR3: CASSETGVQPQHF. The CDR3 DNA is TGTGCCAGCAGCGAGACAGGGGTTCAGCCCCAGCATTTT. The full variable domain, with the rest looked up from reference TRBV7-9 and TRBJ1-5, is DTGVSQNPRHKITKRGQNVTFRCDPISEHNRLYWYRQTLGQGPEFLTYFQNEAQLEKSRLLSDRFSAERPKGSFSTLEIQRTEQGDSAMYLCASSETGVQPQHFGDGTRLSIL.

The chain joins TRBV4-1 to TRBJ1-6; 11 nucleotides agree with TRBD1. V trimming: 4 bases; J trimming: 7 bases; junction bases outside the gene matches: 6. The CDR3 is made up of 16 amino acids. The V gene's germline CDR1 is MGHRA and CDR2 YSYEKL. In DNA, the CDR3 is TGCGCCAGCAGCCCCCGGGGGGACAGGGGGAATTCACCCCTCCACTTT. It codes for CASSPRGDRGNSPLHF.

This clone was seen a few times. J is TRBJ2-7 and V is TRBV4-2, with D possibly being TRBD2 (5 bases). The CDR3 is 14 amino acids. Germline V lookup: CDR1 LGHNA, CDR2 YNFKEQ. V shed 4 bases and J shed 5 bases, with 15 bases lying between them. CDR3 bases: TGTGCCAGCAGCCTCGAGGTAGCGACTCACGAGCAGTACTTC. Its protein is CASSLEVATHEQYF.

Only a few counts were recorded for this clone. The rearrangement uses TRBV7-2 and TRBJ1-6; D is possibly TRBD1 (5 bases). Trimming pared 4 bases from V and 11 bases from J, leaving 18 bases between. CDR1 and CDR2 from the germline V gene are SGHTA and FQGNSA. The CDR3 sequence is 15 residues long. The CDR3 spells CASSSQAGASPPLHF. CDR3 nucleotides: TGTGCCAGCAGCTCCCAGGCCGGGGCCAGTCCACCCCTCCACTTT.

The chain joins TRBV28 to TRBJ2-1; no clear D. The CDR3 has 12 residues. Per the germline V gene, CDR1 is MDHEN and CDR2 is SYDVKM. Trimming left V 2 bases short and J 3 bases short, with 2 bases between. The CDR3 spells CASSLNYNEQFF. Written as DNA, the CDR3 is TGTGCCAGCAGTTTAAACTACAATGAGCAGTTCTTC.

The rearrangement joins TRBV7-8 to TRBJ2-7, with TRBD2 as a possible D gene (5 bases). This CDR3 spans 11 amino acids. CDR1 and CDR2 from the germline V gene are SGHVS and FQNEAQ. V lost 9 bases and J 6 bases, leaving 12 bases between the germline ends. The CDR3 DNA reads as TGTGCCAGTTCCGAGGGCTTCGAGCAGTACTTC. This codes for CASSEGFEQYF.

This clone has just one count. This chain links TRBV19 with TRBJ1-3; D not resolved. The CDR3 is 14 residues long. The ends were cut back, 3 bases at V and 0 bases at J, with 6 bases in the middle. Germline V lookup: CDR1 LNHDA, CDR2 SQIVND (reference sequence). The CDR3 region is CASSMSSSGNTIYF. For the CDR3, the DNA is TGTGCCAGTAGTATGTCCAGCTCTGGAAACACCATATATTTT.

The chain joins TRBV9 to TRBJ1-2; TRBD1 agrees at 12 bases. Germline lookup yields CDR1 SGDLS and CDR2 YYNGEE. V gave up 3 bases and J gave up 10 bases; unmatched junction bases: 19. The CDR3 runs to 18 residues. In DNA form, the CDR3 reads TGTGCCAGCAGCGCTGGGAGGGGTCGGGACAGGGGGCGTTTTATCTACACCTTC. This translates into CASSAGRGRDRGRFIYTF.

The J gene is TRBJ2-3, the V gene TRBV2; D unresolved. Germline lookup yields CDR1 SNHLY and CDR2 FYNNEI. This CDR3 spans 13 amino acids. V gave up 3 bases and J gave up 5 bases, with 9 bases separating them. The CDR3 nucleotides read TGTGCCAGCAGTGACAGAGTGGGAGATACGCAGTATTTT. Its protein product is CASSDRVGDTQYF.

V is TRBV18 and J is TRBJ2-5; D is ambiguous. V lost 0 bases, J lost 5 bases, and 7 bases lay in between. The CDR3 is made up of 13 amino acids. Germline V gene data show CDR1 as KGHSH and CDR2 as LQKENI. CDR3 sequence reads: CASSPPGVETQYF. CDR3 in DNA: TGTGCCAGCTCACCACCGGGTGTGGAGACCCAGTACTTC.

This clone was detected once. The chain has TRBV6-2 or TRBV6-3 and TRBJ2-7; D gene ambiguous. Germline V CDR1 and CDR2: MNHEY, SVGEGT. This CDR3 region has 16 residues. V was pared by 0 bases and J by 3 bases, with 15 bases between. The CDR3 reads CASSYSLRQPDYEQYF. CDR3 nucleotide sequence: TGTGCCAGCAGTTACTCTTTGCGGCAGCCAGACTACGAGCAGTACTTC.

This rearrangement joins TRBV6-4 to TRBJ1-1; D is ambiguous. The CDR3 sequence is 16 residues long. Germline lookup yields CDR1 MRHNA and CDR2 SNTAGT. V was cut by 5 bases and J by 2 bases, with 18 bases left in between. CDR3 DNA sequence: TGTGCCAGCAGTCCCCGGGAGCGTAACATTAACACTGAAGCTTTCTTT. This translates into CASSPRERNINTEAFF.

This clone has only one observation. V usage is TRBV4-1 and J usage is TRBJ2-1, with 9 nucleotides matching TRBD2. CDR1 and CDR2 from the germline V gene are MGHRA and YSYEKL. Trimming took 1 base from V and 6 from J; bases not matched to a gene: 10. This CDR3 has 17 residues. In nucleotides, the CDR3 is TGCGCCAGCAGCCAAGTGGATTTGGGACTAGCTTCCAATGAGCAGTTCTTC. Protein sequence: CASSQVDLGLASNEQFF.

This chain joins TRBV5-6 and TRBJ1-3; D is unresolved. There are 12 residues in the CDR3. The V and J ends lost 1 base and 7 bases respectively, with 6 bases between them. Germline CDR1 and CDR2: SGHDT and YYEEEE. In DNA, the CDR3 is TGTGCCAGCAGCTTGAAAGGGAACACCATATATTTT. Encoded protein: CASSLKGNTIYF.

The J gene is TRBJ2-3, the V gene TRBV6-2 or TRBV6-3; D unresolved. The CDR3 has 14 residues. The V end was cut by 2 bases, the J end by 0 bases, with 6 bases between. Germline V lookup: CDR1 MNHEY, CDR2 SVGEGT. The chain's CDR3 is CASSYQASTDTQYF. CDR3 DNA: TGTGCCAGCAGTTACCAGGCTAGCACAGATACGCAGTATTTT.

The CDR3 is CSARSQETQYF. The DNA of the CDR3 is TGCAGTGCTAGGAGCCAAGAGACCCAGTACTTC. J is TRBJ2-5 and V is TRBV20-1; no firm D call. CDR1 DFQATT and CDR2 SNEGSKA come from the germline V gene (reference sequence). The V end lost 3 bases, the J end lost 1 base, and 3 bases lay between the germline ends. The CDR3 runs to 11 residues.